This TCR beta chain stems from a study of T cell responses to AZD1222 COVID-19 vaccine. Whole-study results and caveats: Vaccine-related CD4 TCRs covered spike, predominating at 160-218 and 743-854. Baseline seropositivity characterized only six or seven AZD1222 recipients.

Germline loops: CDR1 SGHAT, CDR2 FQNNGV. V was clipped by 0 bases and J by 4 bases, with 9 bases between them. The length of the CDR3 is 14 residues. Remarks on this clone: Its specificity is not known.

Analyses pooled second doses at about 4 or about 12 weeks. Generated by immunoSEQ multiplex PCR, the TCRdb table keeps only in-frame clones and is missing some. Here the sample spans roughly 200,000 clones, about nine tenths being singletons. The sample was peripheral blood, taken 28 days after the second AZD1222 dose. This clonotype originated in an adult who received the AZD1222 COVID-19 vaccine. The chain uses TRBV11-2 and TRBJ1-1; no reliable D call. CDR3 amino acids: CASSLDAGITEAFF. The CDR3 bases are TGTGCCAGCAGCTTAGATGCGGGAATCACTGAAGCTTTCTTT.